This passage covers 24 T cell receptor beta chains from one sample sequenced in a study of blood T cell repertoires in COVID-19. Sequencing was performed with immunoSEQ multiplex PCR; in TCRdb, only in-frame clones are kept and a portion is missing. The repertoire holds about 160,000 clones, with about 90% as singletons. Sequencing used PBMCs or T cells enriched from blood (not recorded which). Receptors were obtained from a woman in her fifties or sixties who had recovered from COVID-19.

The CDR3 nucleotides are TGTGCCACCAGCCTCAGGGGGCAAGAGACCCAGTACTTC. The encoded protein is CATSLRGQETQYF. The chain employs TRBV15 and TRBJ2-5, with 7 bases lining up with TRBD1. There are 13 residues in the CDR3. Germline-derived CDR1 and CDR2 are LNHNV and YYDKDF (reference sequence). Trimming cost V 5 bases and J 2 bases; bases outside gene matches: 2.

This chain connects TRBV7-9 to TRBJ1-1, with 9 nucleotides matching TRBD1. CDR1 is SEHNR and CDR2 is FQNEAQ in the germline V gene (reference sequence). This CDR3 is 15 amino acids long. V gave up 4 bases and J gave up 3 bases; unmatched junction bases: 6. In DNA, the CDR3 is TGTGCCAGCAGCTCTGGGACAGGGTTGCACACTGAAGCTTTCTTT. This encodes CASSSGTGLHTEAFF.

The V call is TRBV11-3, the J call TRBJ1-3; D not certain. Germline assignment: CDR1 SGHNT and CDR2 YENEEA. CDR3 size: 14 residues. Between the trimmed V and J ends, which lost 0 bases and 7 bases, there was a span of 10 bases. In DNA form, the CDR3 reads TGTGCCAGCAGCTTAGATCGAGGCCGGAACACCATATATTTT. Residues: CASSLDRGRNTIYF.

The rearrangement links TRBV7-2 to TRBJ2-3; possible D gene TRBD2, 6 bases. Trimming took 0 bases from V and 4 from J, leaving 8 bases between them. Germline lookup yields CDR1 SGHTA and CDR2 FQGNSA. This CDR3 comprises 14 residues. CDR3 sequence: CASSLALAADTQYF. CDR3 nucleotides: TGTGCCAGCAGCTTAGCACTAGCCGCAGATACGCAGTATTTT.

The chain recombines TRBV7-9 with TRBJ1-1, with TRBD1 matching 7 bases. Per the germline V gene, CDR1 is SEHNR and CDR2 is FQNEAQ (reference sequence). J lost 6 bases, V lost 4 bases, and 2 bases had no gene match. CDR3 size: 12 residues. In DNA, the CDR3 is TGTGCCAGCAGCTCTACAGGGGCTGAAGCTTTCTTT. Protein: CASSSTGAEAFF.

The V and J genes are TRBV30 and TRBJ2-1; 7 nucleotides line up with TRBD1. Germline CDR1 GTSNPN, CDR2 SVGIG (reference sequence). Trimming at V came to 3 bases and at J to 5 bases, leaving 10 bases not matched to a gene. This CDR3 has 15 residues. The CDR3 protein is CAWSPVTGVNNEQFF. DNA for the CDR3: TGTGCCTGGAGCCCAGTAACAGGGGTCAACAATGAGCAGTTCTTC.

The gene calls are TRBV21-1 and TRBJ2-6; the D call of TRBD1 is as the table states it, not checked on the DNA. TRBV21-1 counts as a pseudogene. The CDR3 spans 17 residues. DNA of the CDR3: TGTGCCAGCAGCAAAGGAAAGGGGCTGATTGGGGCCAACGTCCTGACTTTC. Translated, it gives CASSKGKGLIGANVLTF.

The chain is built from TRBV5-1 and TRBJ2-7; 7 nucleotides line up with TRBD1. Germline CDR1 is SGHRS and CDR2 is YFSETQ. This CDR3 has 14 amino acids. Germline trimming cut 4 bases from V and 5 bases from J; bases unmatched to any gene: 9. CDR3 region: CASSRGQSFDEQYF. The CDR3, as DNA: TGCGCCAGCAGCAGGGGGCAGAGTTTCGACGAGCAGTACTTC. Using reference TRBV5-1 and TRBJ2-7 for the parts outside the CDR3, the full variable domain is KAGVTQTPRYLIKTRGQQVTLSCSPISGHRSVSWYQQTPGQGLQFLFEYFSETQRNKGNFPGRFSGRQFSNSRSEMNVSTLELGDSALYLCASSRGQSFDEQYFGPGTRLTVT.

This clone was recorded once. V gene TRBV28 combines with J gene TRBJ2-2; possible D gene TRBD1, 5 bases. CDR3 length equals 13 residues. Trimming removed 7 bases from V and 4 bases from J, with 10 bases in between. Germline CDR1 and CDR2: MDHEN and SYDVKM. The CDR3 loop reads CASKGRGTGELFF. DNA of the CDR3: TGTGCCAGCAAGGGTAGGGGCACCGGGGAGCTGTTTTTT.

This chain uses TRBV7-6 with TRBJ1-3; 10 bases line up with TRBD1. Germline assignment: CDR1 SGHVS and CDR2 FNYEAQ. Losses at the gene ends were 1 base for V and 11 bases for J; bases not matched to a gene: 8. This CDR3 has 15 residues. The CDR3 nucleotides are TGTGCCAGCAGCTTAGACCCCGGGACAGGGGCGGCCATATATTTT. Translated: CASSLDPGTGAAIYF.

CDR3 sequence: CASSYTGGRSDEQFF. In nucleotides, the CDR3 is TGTGCCAGCAGCTACACTGGCGGGAGGAGTGATGAGCAGTTCTTC. The chain combines TRBV7-9 with TRBJ2-1; 8 bases align to TRBD2. This CDR3 has 15 residues. The V segment lost 4 bases and the J segment 8 bases; nucleotides outside the gene matches: 10. Per the germline V gene, CDR1 is SEHNR and CDR2 is FQNEAQ (reference sequence).

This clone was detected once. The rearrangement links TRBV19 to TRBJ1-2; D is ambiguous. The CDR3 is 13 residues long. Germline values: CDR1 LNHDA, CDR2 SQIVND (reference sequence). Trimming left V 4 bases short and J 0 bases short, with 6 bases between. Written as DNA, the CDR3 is TGTGCCAGTAGTACGATAGCTAACTATGGCTACACCTTC. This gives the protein CASSTIANYGYTF.

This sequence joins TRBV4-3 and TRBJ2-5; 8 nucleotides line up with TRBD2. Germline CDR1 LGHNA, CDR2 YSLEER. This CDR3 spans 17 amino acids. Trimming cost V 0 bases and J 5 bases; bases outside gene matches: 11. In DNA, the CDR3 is TGCGCCAGCAGCCAAGATCTGGCTAGCGGGCTCAGGGAGACCCAGTACTTC. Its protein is CASSQDLASGLRETQYF.

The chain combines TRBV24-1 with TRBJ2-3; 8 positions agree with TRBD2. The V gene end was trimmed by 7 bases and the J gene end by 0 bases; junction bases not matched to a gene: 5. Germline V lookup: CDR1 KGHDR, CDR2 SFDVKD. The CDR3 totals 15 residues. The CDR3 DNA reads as TGTGCCACCAGCACGCCGGGGGGGAGCACAGATACGCAGTATTTT. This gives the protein CATSTPGGSTDTQYF.

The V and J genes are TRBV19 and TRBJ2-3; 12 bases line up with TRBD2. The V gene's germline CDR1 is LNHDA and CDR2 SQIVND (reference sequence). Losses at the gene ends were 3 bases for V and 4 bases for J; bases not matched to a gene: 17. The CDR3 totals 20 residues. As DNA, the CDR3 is TGTGCCAGTAGTATTACTAGCGGGAGGACCGGGCGGTCCGGGGCAGATACGCAGTATTTT. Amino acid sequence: CASSITSGRTGRSGADTQYF. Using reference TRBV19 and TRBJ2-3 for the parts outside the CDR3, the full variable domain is DGGITQSPKYLFRKEGQNVTLSCEQNLNHDAMYWYRQDPGQGLRLIYYSQIVNDFQKGDIAEGYSVSREKKESFPLTVTSAQKNPTAFYLCASSITSGRTGRSGADTQYFGPGTRLTVL.

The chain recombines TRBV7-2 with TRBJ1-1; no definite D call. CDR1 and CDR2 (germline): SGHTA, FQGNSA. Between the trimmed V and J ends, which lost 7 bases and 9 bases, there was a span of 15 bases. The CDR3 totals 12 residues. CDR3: CASTYPGEKAFF. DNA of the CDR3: TGTGCCAGCACCTACCCCGGGGAAAAAGCTTTCTTT.

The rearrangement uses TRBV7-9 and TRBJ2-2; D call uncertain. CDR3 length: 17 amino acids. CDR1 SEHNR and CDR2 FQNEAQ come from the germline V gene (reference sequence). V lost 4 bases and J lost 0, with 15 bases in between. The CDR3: CASSSTLEISNTGELFF. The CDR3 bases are TGTGCCAGCAGCTCAACTTTAGAGATTTCGAACACCGGGGAGCTGTTTTTT.

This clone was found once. The CDR3 loop is CASSHYHSNTEAFF. For the CDR3, the DNA is TGCGCCAGCAGCCATTATCACAGCAACACTGAAGCTTTCTTT. The J gene is TRBJ1-1, the V gene TRBV4-3, with unresolved D. V dropped 3 bases and J dropped 2 bases, with 10 bases sitting between them. The CDR3 loop spans 14 amino acids. The germline V gene has CDR1 LGHNA and CDR2 YSLEER.

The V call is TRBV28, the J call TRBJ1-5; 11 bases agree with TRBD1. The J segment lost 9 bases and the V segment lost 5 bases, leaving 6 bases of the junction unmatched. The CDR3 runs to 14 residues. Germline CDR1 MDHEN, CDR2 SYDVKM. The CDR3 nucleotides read TGTGCCAGCAGTGATGGACAGGGGGCTCTGCCCCAGCATTTT. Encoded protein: CASSDGQGALPQHF.

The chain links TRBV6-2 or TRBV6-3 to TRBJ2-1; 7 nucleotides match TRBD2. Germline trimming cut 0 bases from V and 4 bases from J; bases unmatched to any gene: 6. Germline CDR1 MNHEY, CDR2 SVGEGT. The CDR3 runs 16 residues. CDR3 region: CASSYSSLAAYNEQFF. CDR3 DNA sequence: TGTGCCAGCAGTTACTCGAGCCTAGCGGCATACAATGAGCAGTTCTTC.

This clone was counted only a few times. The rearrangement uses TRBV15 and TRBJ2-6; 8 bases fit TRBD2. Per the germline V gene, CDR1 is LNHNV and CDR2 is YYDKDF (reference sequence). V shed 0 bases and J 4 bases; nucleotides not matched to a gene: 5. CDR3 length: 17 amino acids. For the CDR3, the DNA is TGTGCCACCAGCAGAGACCTCTTAGCGGGGGGGGCCAACGTCCTGACTTTC. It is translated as CATSRDLLAGGANVLTF. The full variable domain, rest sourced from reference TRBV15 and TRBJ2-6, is DAMVIQNPRYQVTQFGKPVTLSCSQTLNHNVMYWYQQKSSQAPKLLFHYYDKDFNNEADTPDNFQSRRPNTSFCFLDIRSPGLGDTAMYLCATSRDLLAGGANVLTFGAGSRLTVL.

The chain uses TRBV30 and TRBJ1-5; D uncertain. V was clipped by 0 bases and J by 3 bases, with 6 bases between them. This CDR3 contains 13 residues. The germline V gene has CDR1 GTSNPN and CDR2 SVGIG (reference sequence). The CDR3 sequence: CAWSVTTNQPQHF. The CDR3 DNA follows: TGTGCCTGGAGTGTAACTACCAATCAGCCCCAGCATTTT.

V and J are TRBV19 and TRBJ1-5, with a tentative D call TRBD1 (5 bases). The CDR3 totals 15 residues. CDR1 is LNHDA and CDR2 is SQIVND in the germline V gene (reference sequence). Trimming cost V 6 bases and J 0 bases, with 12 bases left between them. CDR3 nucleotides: TGTGCCAGTAGCCGGGGGGTAAATAGCAATCAGCCCCAGCATTTT. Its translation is CASSRGVNSNQPQHF.

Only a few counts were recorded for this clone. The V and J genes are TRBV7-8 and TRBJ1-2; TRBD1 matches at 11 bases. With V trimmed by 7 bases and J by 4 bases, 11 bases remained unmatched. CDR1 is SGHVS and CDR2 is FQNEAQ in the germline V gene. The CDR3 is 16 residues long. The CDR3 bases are TGTGCCAGCACCATTACCGGGACAGGGGGAAGCTATGGCTACACCTTC. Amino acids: CASTITGTGGSYGYTF.